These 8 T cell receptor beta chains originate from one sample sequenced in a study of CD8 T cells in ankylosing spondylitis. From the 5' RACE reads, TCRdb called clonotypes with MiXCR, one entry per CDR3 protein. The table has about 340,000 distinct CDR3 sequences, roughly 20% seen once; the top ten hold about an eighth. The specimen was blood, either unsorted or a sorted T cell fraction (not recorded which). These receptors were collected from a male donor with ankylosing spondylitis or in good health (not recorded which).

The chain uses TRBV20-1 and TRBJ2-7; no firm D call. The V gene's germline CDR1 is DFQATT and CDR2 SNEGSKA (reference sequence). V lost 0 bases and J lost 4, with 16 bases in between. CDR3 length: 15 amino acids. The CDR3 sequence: CSARDLIGPVYEQYF. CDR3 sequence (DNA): TGCAGTGCTAGAGATCTTATCGGGCCCGTTTACGAGCAGTACTTC.

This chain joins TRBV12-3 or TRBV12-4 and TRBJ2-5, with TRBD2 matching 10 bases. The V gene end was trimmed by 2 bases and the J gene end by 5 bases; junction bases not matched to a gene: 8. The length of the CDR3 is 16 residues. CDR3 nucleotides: TGTGCCAGCAGTTTACACCCGACAGCGGGGGGGGAGACCCAGTACTTC. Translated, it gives CASSLHPTAGGETQYF.

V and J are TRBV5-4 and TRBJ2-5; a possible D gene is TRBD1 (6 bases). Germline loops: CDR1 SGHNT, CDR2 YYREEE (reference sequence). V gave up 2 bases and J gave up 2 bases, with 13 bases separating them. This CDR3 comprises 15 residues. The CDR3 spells CASSFLQTGQETQYF. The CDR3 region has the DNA TGTGCCAGCAGCTTCCTCCAGACAGGTCAAGAGACCCAGTACTTC.

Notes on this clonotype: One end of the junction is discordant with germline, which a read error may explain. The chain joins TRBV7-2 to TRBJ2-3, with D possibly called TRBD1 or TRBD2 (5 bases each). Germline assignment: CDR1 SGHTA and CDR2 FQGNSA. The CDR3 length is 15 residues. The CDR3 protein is CASSSWQGVADTQYF. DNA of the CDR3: TGCGCCAGCAGCTCCTGGCAGGGAGTCGCAGATACGCAGTATTTT.

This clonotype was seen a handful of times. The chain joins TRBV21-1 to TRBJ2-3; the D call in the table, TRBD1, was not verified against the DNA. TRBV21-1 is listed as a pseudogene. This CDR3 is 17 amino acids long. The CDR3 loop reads CASSKDLAAPCPDTQYF. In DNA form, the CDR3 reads TGTGCCAGCAGCAAAGACTTGGCGGCCCCGTGCCCAGATACGCAGTATTTT.

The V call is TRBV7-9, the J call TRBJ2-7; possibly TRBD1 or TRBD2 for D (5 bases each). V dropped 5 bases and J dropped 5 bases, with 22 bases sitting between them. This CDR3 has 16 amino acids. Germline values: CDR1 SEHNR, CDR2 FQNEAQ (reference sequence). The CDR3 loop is CASSEGVGVKKDEQYF. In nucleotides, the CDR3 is TGTGCCAGCAGCGAAGGGGTCGGGGTAAAGAAGGACGAGCAGTACTTC.

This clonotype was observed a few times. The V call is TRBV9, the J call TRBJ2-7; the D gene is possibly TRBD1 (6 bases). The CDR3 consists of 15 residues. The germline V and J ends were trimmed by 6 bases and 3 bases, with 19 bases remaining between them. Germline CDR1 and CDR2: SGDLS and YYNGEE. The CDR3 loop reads CASNPYRVSNYEQYF. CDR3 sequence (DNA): TGTGCCAGCAACCCCTACAGGGTTTCCAACTACGAGCAGTACTTC.

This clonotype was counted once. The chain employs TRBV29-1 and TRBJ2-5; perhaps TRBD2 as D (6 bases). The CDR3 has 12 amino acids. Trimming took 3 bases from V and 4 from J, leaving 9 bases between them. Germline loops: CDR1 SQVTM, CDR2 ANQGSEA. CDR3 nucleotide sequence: TGCAGCGTTGAGGCGGGGACAGAGACCCAGTACTTC. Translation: CSVEAGTETQYF.